A selection of T cell receptor beta chains follows, all from one sample in a study of beta chain features in type 1 diabetes. The data were produced by immunoSEQ multiplex PCR, yet TCRdb's version contains in-frame clones alone and is incomplete. In the table there are a few hundred thousand clones, 24% of which are singletons. The sequenced material came from naive CD4+ T cells from blood. The source of these receptors is a woman aged 25 to 39 with type 1 diabetes. The conserved cysteine and the conserved F or W are not part of the CDR3 here. Each record gives: J gene, V gene, CDR3 protein.

TRBJ1-3 | TRBV30 | AWSITQGSGNTIY
TRBJ1-5 | TRBV30 | AWSVQVHQPQH
TRBJ1-5 | TRBV2 | ASSEVIQPQH
TRBJ2-1 | TRBV30 | AWSVSGVAGVNEQF
TRBJ2-4 | TRBV21-1 | RLGVPTDVAKNIQY
TRBJ1-1 | TRBV6-6 | ASLRGIWSEAF
TRBJ1-2 | TRBV18 | ASSRDRDGYT
TRBJ2-3 | TRBV9 | ASSVKGSRGDTQY
TRBJ1-2 | TRBV9 | ASSAPFKQGYT
TRBJ2-2 | TRBV7-8 | ASSLGGSTGELF
TRBJ2-3 | TRBV29-1 | SVEPMTGGMDTQY
TRBJ2-5 | TRBV9 | ASSVGRSAGDQETQY
TRBJ2-3 | TRBV4-1 | ASSHIVAGGSADTQY
TRBJ2-4 | TRBV2 | ASSEQGSLDIQY
TRBJ2-7 | TRBV28 | ASSSDPGLAYEQY
TRBJ1-2 | TRBV5-1 | ASSFGGTGYGYT
TRBJ1-5 | TRBV29-1 | SAVTGTNQPQH
TRBJ2-1 | TRBV29-1 | SARDYSYNEQF
TRBJ1-4 | TRBV11-1 | ASSPGRRANEKLF
TRBJ1-1 | TRBV7-9 | ASSLKDRGTEAF
TRBJ2-2 | TRBV29-1 | SVEIRGPGELF
TRBJ2-6 | TRBV29-1 | SVARRSSGANVLT
TRBJ2-3 | TRBV30 | AWSKGLAGGTDTQY
TRBJ2-1 | TRBV19 | ASSIEGWRTQYNEQF
TRBJ2-6 | TRBV10-3 | AISADKFNSGANVLT
TRBJ2-1 | TRBV5-1 | ASSLRVAASSYNEQF
TRBJ2-6 | TRBV19 | ASSIRGSLRANVLT
TRBJ2-1 | TRBV6-1 | ASSSRESGSNEQF
TRBJ1-2 | TRBV11-3 | ASSVGTDYGYT
TRBJ2-7 | TRBV28 | ASSWDTTYEQY
TRBJ2-7 | TRBV2 | ASSESREQY
TRBJ2-1 | TRBV7-3 | ASSPFLAGVGEQF
TRBJ2-3 | TRBV7-2 | ASSAQSDTQY
TRBJ1-2 | TRBV5-4 | ASSLDPANYGYT
TRBJ2-3 | TRBV9 | ASSPDSGITDTQY
TRBJ2-7 | TRBV9 | ASSVGPVEGYEQY
TRBJ2-3 | TRBV5-8 | ASSFGVSGSTDTQY
TRBJ2-6 | TRBV19 | ASSTSSGANVLT
TRBJ2-7 | TRBV10-3 | AISDPSEQY
TRBJ2-1 | TRBV4-1 | ASSPLVGGRDNEQF
TRBJ2-2 | TRBV15 | ATTRDPQRAGELF
TRBJ2-3 | TRBV29-1 | SDKRDSSTDTQY
TRBJ2-5 | TRBV6-5 | ASSYSGGVETQY
TRBJ1-5 | TRBV28 | ASTTPGKDQPQH
TRBJ2-7 | TRBV29-1 | SVAALGGLTSYEQY
TRBJ2-1 | TRBV5-1 | ASSLFSGIYNEQF
TRBJ2-1 | TRBV30 | AWSVGGSRDNEQF
TRBJ2-5 | TRBV4-1 | ATAWTGFQETQY
TRBJ2-1 | TRBV4-2 | ASSQDGSGGSYNEQF
TRBJ2-3 | TRBV4-1 | ASSQGLAGGDTQY
TRBJ2-1 | TRBV10-3 | ATVEGLAGGGSEQF
TRBJ2-3 | TRBV2 | ASSEPGLASTDTQY
TRBJ2-1 | TRBV2 | ASSVLAALNEQF
TRBJ1-4 | TRBV25-1 | ASSEWQGGEKLF
TRBJ1-1 | TRBV28 | ASSLSRNTEAF
TRBJ2-7 | TRBV28 | ASSGPGQGYEQY
TRBJ2-1 | TRBV5-1 | ASSLLLAGPYNEQF